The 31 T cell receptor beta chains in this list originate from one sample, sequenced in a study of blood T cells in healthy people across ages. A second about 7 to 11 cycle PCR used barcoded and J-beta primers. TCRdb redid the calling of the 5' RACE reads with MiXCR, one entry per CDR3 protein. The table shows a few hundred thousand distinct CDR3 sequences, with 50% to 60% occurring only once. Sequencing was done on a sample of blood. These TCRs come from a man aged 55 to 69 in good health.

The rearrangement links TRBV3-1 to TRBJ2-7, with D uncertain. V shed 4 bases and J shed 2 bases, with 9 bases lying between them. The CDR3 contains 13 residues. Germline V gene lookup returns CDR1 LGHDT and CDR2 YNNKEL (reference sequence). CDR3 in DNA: TGTGCCAGCAGCCGTAAAGGAACCTACGAGCAGTACTTC. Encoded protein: CASSRKGTYEQYF.

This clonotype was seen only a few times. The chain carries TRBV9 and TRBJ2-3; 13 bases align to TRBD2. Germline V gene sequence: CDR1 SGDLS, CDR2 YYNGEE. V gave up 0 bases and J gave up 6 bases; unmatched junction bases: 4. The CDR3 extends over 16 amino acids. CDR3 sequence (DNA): TGTGCCAGCAGCGTAGCCGGGACTAGCGGGGCGGATACGCAGTATTTT. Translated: CASSVAGTSGADTQYF.

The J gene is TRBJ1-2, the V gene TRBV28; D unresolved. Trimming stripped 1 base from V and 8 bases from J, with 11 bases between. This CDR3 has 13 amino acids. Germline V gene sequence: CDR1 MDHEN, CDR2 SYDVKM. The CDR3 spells CASSLFSPGGYTF. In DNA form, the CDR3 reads TGTGCCAGCAGTTTATTTTCTCCGGGAGGCTACACCTTC.

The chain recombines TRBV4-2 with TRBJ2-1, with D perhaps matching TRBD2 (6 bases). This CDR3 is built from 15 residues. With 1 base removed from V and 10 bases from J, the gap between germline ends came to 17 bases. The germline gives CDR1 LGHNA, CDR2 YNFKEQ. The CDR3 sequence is CASSQAGISGGEQFF. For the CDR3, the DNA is TGTGCCAGCAGCCAAGCCGGGATTAGCGGAGGCGAGCAGTTCTTC.

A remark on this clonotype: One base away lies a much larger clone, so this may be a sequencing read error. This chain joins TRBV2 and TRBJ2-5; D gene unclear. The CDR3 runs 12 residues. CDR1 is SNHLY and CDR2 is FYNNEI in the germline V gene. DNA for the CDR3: TGTGCCGGCAGTGATAGCCAAGAGACCCAGTACTTC. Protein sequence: CAGSDSQETQYF.

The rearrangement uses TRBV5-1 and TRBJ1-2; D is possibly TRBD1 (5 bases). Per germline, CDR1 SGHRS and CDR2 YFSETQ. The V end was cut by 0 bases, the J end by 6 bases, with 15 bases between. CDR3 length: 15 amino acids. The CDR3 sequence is CASSLAVGGLDGYTF. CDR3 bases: TGCGCCAGCAGCTTGGCTGTCGGGGGGTTAGATGGCTACACCTTC.

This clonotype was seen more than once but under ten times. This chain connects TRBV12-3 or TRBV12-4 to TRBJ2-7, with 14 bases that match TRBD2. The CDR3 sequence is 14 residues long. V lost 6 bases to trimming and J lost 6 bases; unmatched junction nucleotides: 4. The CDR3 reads CASSNGLAGGEQYF. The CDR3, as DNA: TGTGCCAGCAGCAATGGACTAGCGGGGGGCGAGCAGTACTTC.

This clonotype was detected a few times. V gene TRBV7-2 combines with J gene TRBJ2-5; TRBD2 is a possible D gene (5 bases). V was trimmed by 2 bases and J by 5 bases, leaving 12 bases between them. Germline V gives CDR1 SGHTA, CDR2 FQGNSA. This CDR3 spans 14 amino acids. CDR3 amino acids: CASSLRADGETQYF. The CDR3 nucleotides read TGTGCCAGCAGCTTACGAGCGGATGGGGAGACCCAGTACTTC.

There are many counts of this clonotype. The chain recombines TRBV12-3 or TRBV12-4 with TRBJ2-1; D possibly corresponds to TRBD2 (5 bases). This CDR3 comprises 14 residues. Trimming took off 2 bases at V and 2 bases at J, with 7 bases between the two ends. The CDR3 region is CASSLTSPYNEQFF. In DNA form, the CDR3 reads TGTGCCAGCAGTTTAACTAGTCCCTACAATGAGCAGTTCTTC.

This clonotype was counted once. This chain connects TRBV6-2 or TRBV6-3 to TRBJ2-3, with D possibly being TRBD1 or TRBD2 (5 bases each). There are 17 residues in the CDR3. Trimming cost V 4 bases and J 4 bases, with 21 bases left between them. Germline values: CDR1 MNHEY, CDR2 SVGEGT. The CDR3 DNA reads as TGTGCCAGCAGTTGCTCTGCAGGGAGAAGGATTGCAGATACGCAGTATTTT. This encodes CASSCSAGRRIADTQYF.

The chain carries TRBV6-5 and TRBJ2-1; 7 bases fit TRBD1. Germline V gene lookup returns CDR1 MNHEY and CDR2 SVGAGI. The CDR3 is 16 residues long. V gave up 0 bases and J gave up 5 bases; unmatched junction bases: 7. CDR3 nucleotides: TGTGCCAGCAGTTACTCGTTGTCAGGGGGACACAATGAGCAGTTCTTC. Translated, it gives CASSYSLSGGHNEQFF.

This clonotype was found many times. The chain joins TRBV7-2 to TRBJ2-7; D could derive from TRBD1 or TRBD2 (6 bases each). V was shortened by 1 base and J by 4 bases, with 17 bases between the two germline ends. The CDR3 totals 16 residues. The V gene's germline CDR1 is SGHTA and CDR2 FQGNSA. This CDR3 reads CASSLGGAVGIYEQYF. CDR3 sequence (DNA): TGTGCCAGCAGCTTAGGGGGGGCAGTTGGAATATACGAGCAGTACTTC.

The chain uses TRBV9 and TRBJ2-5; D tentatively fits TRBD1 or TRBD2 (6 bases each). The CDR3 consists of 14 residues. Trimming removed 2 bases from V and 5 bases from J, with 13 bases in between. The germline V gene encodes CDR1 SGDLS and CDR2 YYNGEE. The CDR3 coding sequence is TGTGCCAGCAGCGTCTCCACAGGGACTGAGACCCAGTACTTC. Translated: CASSVSTGTETQYF.

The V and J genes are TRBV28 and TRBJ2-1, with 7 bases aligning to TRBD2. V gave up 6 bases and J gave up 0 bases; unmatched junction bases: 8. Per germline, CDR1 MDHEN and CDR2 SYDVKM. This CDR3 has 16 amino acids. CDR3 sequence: CASRRGRGGSYNEQFF. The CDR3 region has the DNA TGTGCCAGCAGGCGGGGGAGGGGAGGCTCCTACAATGAGCAGTTCTTC.

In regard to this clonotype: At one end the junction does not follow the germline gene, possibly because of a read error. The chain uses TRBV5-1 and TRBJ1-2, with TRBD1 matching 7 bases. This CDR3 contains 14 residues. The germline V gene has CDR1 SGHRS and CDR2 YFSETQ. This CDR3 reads CAGSSRTGNYGYTF. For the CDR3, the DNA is TGCGCCGGCAGCTCGAGGACAGGAAACTATGGCTACACCTTC.

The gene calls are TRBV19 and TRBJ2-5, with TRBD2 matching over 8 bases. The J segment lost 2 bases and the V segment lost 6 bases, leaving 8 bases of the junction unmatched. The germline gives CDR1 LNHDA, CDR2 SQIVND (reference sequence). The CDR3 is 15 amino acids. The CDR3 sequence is CASSPGTRVQETQYF. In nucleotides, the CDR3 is TGTGCCAGTAGCCCAGGGACTAGAGTACAAGAGACCCAGTACTTC.

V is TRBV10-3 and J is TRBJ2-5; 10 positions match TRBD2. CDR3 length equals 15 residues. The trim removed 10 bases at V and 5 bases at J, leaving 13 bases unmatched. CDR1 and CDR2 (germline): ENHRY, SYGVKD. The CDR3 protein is CATQSLAGDVETQYF. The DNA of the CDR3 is TGTGCCACCCAATCCCTAGCGGGAGATGTGGAGACCCAGTACTTC.

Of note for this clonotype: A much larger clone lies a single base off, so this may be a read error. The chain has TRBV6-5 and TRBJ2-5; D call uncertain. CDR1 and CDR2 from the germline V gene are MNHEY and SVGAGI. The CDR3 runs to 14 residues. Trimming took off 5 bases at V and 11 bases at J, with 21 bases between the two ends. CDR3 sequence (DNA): TGTGCCAGCAGTCTAAGTACCTCCTCCAATGAGCAGTACTTC. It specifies CASSLSTSSNEQYF.

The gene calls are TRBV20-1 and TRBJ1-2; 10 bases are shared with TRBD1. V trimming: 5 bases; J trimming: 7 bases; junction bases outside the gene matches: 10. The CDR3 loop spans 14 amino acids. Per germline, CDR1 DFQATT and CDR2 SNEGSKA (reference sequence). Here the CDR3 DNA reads TGCAGTGCTTCCGGGACAGGGGCGGATTGTGGCTACACCTTC. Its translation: CSASGTGADCGYTF.

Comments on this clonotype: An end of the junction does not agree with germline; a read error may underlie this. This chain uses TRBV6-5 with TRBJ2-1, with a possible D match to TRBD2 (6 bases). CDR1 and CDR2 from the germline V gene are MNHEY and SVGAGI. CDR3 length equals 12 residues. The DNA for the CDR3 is TGTGCCACCAAGACGGACTACAATGTGCAGTTCTTC. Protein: CATKTDYNVQFF.

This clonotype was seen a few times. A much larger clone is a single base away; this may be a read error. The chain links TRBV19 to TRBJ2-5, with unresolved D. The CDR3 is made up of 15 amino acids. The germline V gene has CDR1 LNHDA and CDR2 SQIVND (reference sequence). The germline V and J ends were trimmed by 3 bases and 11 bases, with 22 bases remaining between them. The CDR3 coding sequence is TGTGCCAGTAGTATCGAGGTGTTGGGTTACAATGAGCAGTACTTC. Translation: CASSIEVLGYNEQYF.

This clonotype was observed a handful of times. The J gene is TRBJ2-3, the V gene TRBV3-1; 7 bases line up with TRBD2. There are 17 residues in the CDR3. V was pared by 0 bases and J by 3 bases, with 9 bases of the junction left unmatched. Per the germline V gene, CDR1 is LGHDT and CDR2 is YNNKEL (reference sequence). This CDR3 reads CASSQEPMRRGTDTQYF. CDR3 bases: TGTGCCAGCAGCCAAGAGCCTATGCGGCGGGGGACAGATACGCAGTATTTT.

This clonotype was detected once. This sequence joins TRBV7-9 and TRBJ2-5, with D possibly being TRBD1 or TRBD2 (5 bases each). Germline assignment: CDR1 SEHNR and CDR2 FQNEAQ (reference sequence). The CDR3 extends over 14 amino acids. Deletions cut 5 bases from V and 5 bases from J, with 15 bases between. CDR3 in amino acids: CASSRDQGVETQYF. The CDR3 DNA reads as TGTGCCAGCAGCAGGGACCAGGGAGTGGAGACCCAGTACTTC.

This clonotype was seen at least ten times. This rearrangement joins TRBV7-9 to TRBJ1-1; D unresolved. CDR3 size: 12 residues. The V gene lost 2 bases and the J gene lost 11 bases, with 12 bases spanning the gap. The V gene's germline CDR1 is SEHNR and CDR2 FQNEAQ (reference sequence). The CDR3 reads CASSLRGWEAFF. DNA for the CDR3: TGTGCCAGCAGCTTACGCGGATGGGAGGCTTTCTTT.

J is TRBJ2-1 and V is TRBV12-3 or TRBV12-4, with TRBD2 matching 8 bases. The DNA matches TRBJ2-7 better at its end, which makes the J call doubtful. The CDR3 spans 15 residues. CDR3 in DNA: TGTGCCAGCAGTCCCGGGGGGGGCTCCTACAATGAGCAGTACTTC. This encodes CASSPGGGSYNEQYF.

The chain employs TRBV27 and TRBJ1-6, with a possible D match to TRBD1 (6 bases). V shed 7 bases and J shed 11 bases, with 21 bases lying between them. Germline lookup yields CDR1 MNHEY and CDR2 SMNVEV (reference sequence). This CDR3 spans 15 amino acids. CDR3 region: CASTQKTGSTAPLHF. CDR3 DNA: TGTGCCAGCACCCAAAAGACAGGTTCGACGGCACCCCTCCACTTT.

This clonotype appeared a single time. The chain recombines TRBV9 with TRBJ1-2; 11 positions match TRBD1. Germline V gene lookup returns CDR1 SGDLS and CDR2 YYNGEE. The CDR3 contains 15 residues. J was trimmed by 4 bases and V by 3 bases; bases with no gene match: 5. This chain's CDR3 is CASSGGQGVPYGYTF. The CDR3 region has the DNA TGTGCCAGCAGCGGGGGACAGGGGGTCCCCTATGGCTACACCTTC.

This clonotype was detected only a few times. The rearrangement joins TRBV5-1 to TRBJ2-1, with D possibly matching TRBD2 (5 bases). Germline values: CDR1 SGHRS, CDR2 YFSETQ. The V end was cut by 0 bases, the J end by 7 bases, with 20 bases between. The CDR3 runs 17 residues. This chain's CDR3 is CASSLAAGLAGGNEQFF. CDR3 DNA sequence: TGCGCCAGCAGCTTGGCCGCCGGGCTAGCAGGCGGGAATGAGCAGTTCTTC.

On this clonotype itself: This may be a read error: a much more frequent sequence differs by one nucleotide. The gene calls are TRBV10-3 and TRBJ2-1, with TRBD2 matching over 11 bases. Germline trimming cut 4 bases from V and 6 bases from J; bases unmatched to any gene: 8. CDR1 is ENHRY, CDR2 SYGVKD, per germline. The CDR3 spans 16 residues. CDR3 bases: TGTGCCATCAGTGGGTCCCTAGCGGGAGGAGGCAATGAGCAGTTCTTC. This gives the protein CAISGSLAGGGNEQFF.

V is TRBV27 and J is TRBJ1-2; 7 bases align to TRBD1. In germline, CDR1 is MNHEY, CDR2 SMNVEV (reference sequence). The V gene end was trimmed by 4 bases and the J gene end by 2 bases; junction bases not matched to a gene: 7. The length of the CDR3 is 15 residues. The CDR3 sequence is CASSYRQGGNYGYTF. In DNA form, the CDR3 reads TGTGCCAGCAGTTATCGACAGGGAGGAAACTATGGCTACACCTTC.

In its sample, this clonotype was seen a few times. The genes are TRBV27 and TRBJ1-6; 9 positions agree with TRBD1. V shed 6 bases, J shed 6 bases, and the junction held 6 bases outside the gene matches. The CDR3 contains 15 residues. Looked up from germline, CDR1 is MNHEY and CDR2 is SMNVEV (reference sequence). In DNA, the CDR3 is TGTGCCAGCAGGACAGGGGGTCCCGGTAATTCACCCCTCCACTTT. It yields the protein CASRTGGPGNSPLHF.